Listed below are T cell receptor beta chains from one sample, sequenced in a study of cytomegalovirus exposure and HLA in healthy donors. Libraries were prepared by immunoSEQ multiplex PCR; TCRdb keeps only in-frame clonotypes and omits some of them. Of about 220,000 clones in the sample, roughly 87% were seen once. The sequenced material came from PBMCs. Every receptor here comes from a woman aged 40 to 55 in good health and CMV-seropositive. Both conserved end residues are trimmed from each CDR3. A D gene is named only where the DNA matches it firmly. Expanded clones are given a class, and other clones once, few, many or no size at all.

d_call clone_size cdr3_length v_call cdr3_aa
NA NA 15 TRBV7-9 ASSPLATSLSTDTQY
TRBD1 NA 13 TRBV27 ASSLQGVASYEQY
NA NA 13 TRBV19 ASSMGGTTQETQY
NA NA 14 TRBV4-1 ASSQGFQGIGTEAF
NA once 12 TRBV5-1 ASSLAQGAYEQY
TRBD1 NA 13 TRBV10-3 AIKVGQNLNSPLH
TRBD1 NA 13 TRBV6-1 ASSKGTGEGEKLF
NA NA 11 TRBV13 ASSLNYDETQY
TRBD1 NA 15 TRBV4-1 ASSPGGQGAGNQPQH
TRBD2 NA 14 TRBV7-3 ASSLGLAGTTDTQY
TRBD2 NA 14 TRBV11-2 ASSSIGLAGGSEQF
NA NA 12 TRBV7-2 ASSTRAAGNTIY
NA NA 13 TRBV27 ASSFASGVLAGYT
TRBD1 NA 11 TRBV6-5 ASSAGGLGEQY
NA NA 13 TRBV5-4 ASSLDSRSYNEQF
NA NA 12 TRBV19 ASRNSWGNSPLH
TRBD2 NA 14 TRBV15 ATSSALAGSSYEQY
NA once 13 TRBV7-9 ASSPQSANTGELF
NA NA 12 TRBV2 ASSVTTANQPQH
NA NA 11 TRBV5-6 ASSYLQHNEQF
NA NA 11 TRBV7-2 ASRGLNTGELF
NA NA 12 TRBV7-2 ASSLGGKGSEQF
TRBD1 NA 12 TRBV6-6 ASSPGGGRNTIY
NA once 12 TRBV2 ASSDGFSGNTIY
NA NA 13 TRBV7-9 SSSLDVRANTEAF
TRBD2 NA 16 TRBV7-6 ASSPEIGLAGEMYEQY
TRBD1 NA 12 TRBV7-9 SSSLNGQGNGYT
TRBD1 NA 13 TRBV19 ASSTQGATNEKLF
NA few 16 TRBV7-6 ASSLAKQATSSGNTIY
NA NA 12 TRBV7-7 ASSHGQKDSEQY
NA NA 13 TRBV6-5 ASLLQTGLNTEAF
TRBD1 NA 11 TRBV10-3 AIRTGVGNEQF
TRBD2 NA 13 TRBV5-1 ASSPTLAGEETQY
TRBD2 NA 13 TRBV5-1 ASSLEAGDSYEQY
TRBD2 NA 10 TRBV6-5 ATHGGRNEQF
TRBD1 once 11 TRBV18 ASSPDRAHEQF
NA NA 14 TRBV27 ASSMGGQSGANVLT
NA NA 12 TRBV25-1 ATARPGLGNTIY
NA NA 13 TRBV7-9 ASSLPPRLGDTQY
TRBD2 few 13 TRBV2 ASSVGTRSTDTQY
TRBD1 NA 12 TRBV2 ASSTTGVNYGYT
NA NA 13 TRBV19 ASSPGGGGPYEQY
NA once 14 TRBV28 ASRIIRGGSNQPQH
TRBD1 NA 12 TRBV9 ASSVQGEKDEQY
NA NA 12 TRBV7-2 ASSAFGSFYEQY
TRBD2 NA 16 TRBV30 AWSVRLAGGPSFYEQY
NA NA 12 TRBV4-1 ASSHSQRAEKLF
TRBD2 NA 13 TRBV6-1 ASSAGLAPRGEQY
NA NA 14 TRBV27 ASSLFPPRGGYGYT
NA NA 13 TRBV7-2 ASSLREGRTGELF
TRBD1 NA 12 TRBV9 ASSAGTGDSPLH
TRBD2 few 14 TRBV9 ASSVRLAGNTGELF
NA NA 13 TRBV9 ASSVVASLAGELF
TRBD1 few 14 TRBV5-4 ASSSEPGQGAYEQF
NA NA 14 TRBV9 ASSASLGHDQETQY
TRBD2 NA 13 TRBV7-3 ASSPGLAGQETQY